Below are 27 T cell receptor beta chains sequenced from a single sample in a study of T cells after yellow fever vaccination. TCRdb itself ran the 5' RACE reads through MiXCR, one entry per CDR3 protein. The data hold some 500,000 distinct CDR3 sequences, with roughly 14% observed a single time. Sequencing was performed on PBMCs, taken on the day of the yellow fever booster vaccination. The receptors were sampled from a man aged 30 to 39 who received the YFV17D yellow fever vaccine.

This clonotype was picked up a small number of times. The chain joins TRBV7-9 to TRBJ2-2; TRBD2 agrees at 11 bases. Germline-derived CDR1 and CDR2 are SEHNR and FQNEAQ (reference sequence). The junction had 9 bases not matched to a gene; V was cut back by 5 bases and J by 7 bases. The length of the CDR3 is 16 residues. CDR3 DNA sequence: TGTGCCAGCAGCAGAGGACTAGCGGGCTCTGGCGGGGAGCTGTTTTTT. Translated, it gives CASSRGLAGSGGELFF.

This clonotype was counted many times. The chain uses TRBV2 and TRBJ2-5; the D is unclear. V lost 6 bases, J lost 1 base, and 9 bases lay in between. Germline V gene sequence: CDR1 SNHLY, CDR2 FYNNEI. The CDR3 contains 13 residues. This CDR3 reads CASRGQFQETQYF. The CDR3, as DNA: TGTGCCAGCAGAGGCCAGTTCCAAGAGACCCAGTACTTC.

The rearrangement joins TRBV7-3 to TRBJ2-1; TRBD2 matches 8 bases. J gave up 3 bases and V 6 bases, and 10 bases lay outside the gene matches. Germline V CDR1 and CDR2: SGHTA, FQGTGA. This CDR3 has 16 residues. The CDR3 protein is CASRLGAGGGYNEQFF. The DNA for the CDR3 is TGTGCCAGCAGGTTGGGGGCGGGAGGTGGCTACAATGAGCAGTTCTTC.

This clonotype was detected only a few times. The chain's CDR3 is CASTGDGYNEQFF. The CDR3 DNA reads TGTGCCAGCACAGGGGACGGTTACAATGAGCAGTTCTTC. The V gene is TRBV2, the J gene TRBJ2-1, with D possibly matching TRBD1 (6 bases). Germline V CDR1 and CDR2: SNHLY, FYNNEI. Trimming removed 7 bases at V and 4 bases at J, with 11 bases between. This CDR3 is 13 amino acids long.

This clonotype was seen once. A much larger clone differs by one base, so this may be a read error. The CDR3 coding sequence is TGTGCCAGCAGCCCGAGGACTAGCGGGAGTTCCTACAATCAGCAGTTCTTC. It encodes CASSPRTSGSSYNQQFF. The chain has TRBV6-2 or TRBV6-3 and TRBJ2-1; 13 nucleotides agree with TRBD2. CDR3 length: 17 residues. Germline lookup yields CDR1 MNHEY and CDR2 SVGEGT.

V and J are TRBV5-1 and TRBJ1-4; 8 bases line up with TRBD1. The CDR3 totals 15 residues. Germline assignment: CDR1 SGHRS and CDR2 YFSETQ. V shed 4 bases, J shed 7 bases, and the junction held 9 bases outside the gene matches. CDR3 sequence: CASSPSTGAAEKLFF. CDR3 DNA sequence: TGCGCCAGCAGCCCCTCGACAGGGGCTGCTGAAAAACTGTTTTTT.

A word on this clonotype: Since a far larger clone is one base different, this is likely a read error. The V gene is TRBV5-6, the J gene TRBJ2-3; 7 bases line up with TRBD1. This CDR3 has 14 amino acids. Germline lookup yields CDR1 SGHDT and CDR2 YYEEEE. J lost 1 base, V lost 3 bases, and 2 bases had no gene match. CDR3 DNA sequence: TGTGCCAGCAGCTACGGACAGGGCACAGATACGCAGTATTTT. This translates into CASSYGQGTDTQYF.

This clonotype was observed a handful of times. The rearrangement joins TRBV20-1 to TRBJ2-7, with TRBD2 matching 7 bases. CDR3 size: 13 residues. The ends lost 1 base at V and 4 bases at J; junction bases unmatched: 4. Germline CDR1 is DFQATT and CDR2 is SNEGSKA (reference sequence). CDR3 in amino acids: CSARVPGRYEQYF. The CDR3 coding sequence is TGCAGTGCTAGAGTTCCCGGGAGGTACGAGCAGTACTTC.

In this sample, this clonotype turned up a few times. In DNA, the CDR3 is TGTGCCAGCTCACTCCGGGACCGTGGCTACGAGCAGTACTTC. It specifies CASSLRDRGYEQYF. V is TRBV18 and J is TRBJ2-7; D is possibly TRBD1 or TRBD2 (5 bases each). CDR3 size: 14 residues. Looked up from germline, CDR1 is KGHSH and CDR2 is LQKENI. V lost 4 bases and J 3 bases, leaving 13 bases between the germline ends.

The sample holds a few counts of this clonotype. The chain links TRBV5-1 to TRBJ2-1, with a tentative D call TRBD2 (6 bases). Trimming shortened V by 4 bases and J by 0 bases, and 14 bases separated the two germline ends. Per germline, CDR1 SGHRS and CDR2 YFSETQ. The CDR3 loop spans 16 amino acids. CDR3 residues: CASSLGLSYSYNEQFF. In DNA form, the CDR3 reads TGCGCCAGCAGCCTGGGACTGTCCTACTCCTACAATGAGCAGTTCTTC.

The chain recombines TRBV28 with TRBJ1-6; 7 nucleotides match TRBD1. Trimming took 7 bases from V and 9 from J; bases not matched to a gene: 9. The CDR3 runs 14 residues. Germline lookup yields CDR1 MDHEN and CDR2 SYDVKM. The CDR3 DNA reads as TGTGCCAGCAATGGGGGCAGGGGGAGTTCACCCCTCCACTTT. Translation: CASNGGRGSSPLHF.

The chain is built from TRBV6-1 and TRBJ2-2, with 10 bases matching TRBD2. CDR3 length equals 16 residues. V gave up 7 bases and J gave up 6 bases; unmatched junction bases: 11. Germline values: CDR1 MNHNS, CDR2 SASEGT. The CDR3 spells CASNAGTSEIAGELFF. The CDR3 DNA reads as TGTGCCAGCAATGCCGGGACTAGCGAAATCGCCGGGGAGCTGTTTTTT.

This clonotype turned up a few times. The rearrangement links TRBV20-1 to TRBJ2-5, with 7 bases lining up with TRBD2. Trimming at V came to 3 bases and at J to 7 bases, leaving 11 bases not matched to a gene. This CDR3 is 14 amino acids long. Germline V gene lookup returns CDR1 DFQATT and CDR2 SNEGSKA (reference sequence). CDR3 residues: CSARPQAGRGTQYF. CDR3 bases: TGCAGTGCTAGGCCACAAGCGGGAAGGGGGACCCAGTACTTC.

Here the CDR3 reads CSAHRDYLVDTQYF. The CDR3 coding sequence is TGCAGTGCTCACCGGGACTACCTCGTAGATACGCAGTATTTT. The J gene is TRBJ2-3, the V gene TRBV20-1, with 7 bases aligning to TRBD2. CDR1 DFQATT and CDR2 SNEGSKA come from the germline V gene (reference sequence). The ends lost 5 bases at V and 5 bases at J; junction bases unmatched: 10. CDR3 length: 14 amino acids.

This clonotype occurred a few times. The chain couples TRBV20-1 to TRBJ2-3; 10 nucleotides line up with TRBD1. The V gene end was trimmed by 1 base and the J gene end by 2 bases; junction bases not matched to a gene: 3. Germline loops: CDR1 DFQATT, CDR2 SNEGSKA (reference sequence). The CDR3 has 15 residues. CDR3 sequence: CSARGGQGHTDTQYF. The CDR3 DNA reads TGCAGTGCTAGAGGGGGACAGGGGCACACAGATACGCAGTATTTT.

This clonotype showed up just a few times. The chain carries TRBV11-2 and TRBJ2-7; 7 positions agree with TRBD2. The germline gives CDR1 SGHAT, CDR2 FQNNGV. V gave up 7 bases and J gave up 4 bases; unmatched junction bases: 10. This CDR3 contains 14 residues. The CDR3 nucleotides are TGTGCCAGCACCACTGGGGCGGGAGCATACGAGCAGTACTTC. It yields the protein CASTTGAGAYEQYF.

This clonotype was observed a few times. The chain has TRBV7-9 and TRBJ2-3; unclear D gene. Per the germline V gene, CDR1 is SEHNR and CDR2 is FQNEAQ (reference sequence). The CDR3 runs 14 residues. V lost 5 bases and J 2 bases, leaving 11 bases between the germline ends. The CDR3 loop is CASSNVGSTDTQYF. The CDR3 nucleotides are TGTGCCAGCAGCAATGTGGGTTCCACAGATACGCAGTATTTT. The entire variable domain, with the rest obtained from reference TRBV7-9 and TRBJ2-3, is as follows: DTGVSQNPRHKITKRGQNVTFRCDPISEHNRLYWYRQTLGQGPEFLTYFQNEAQLEKSRLLSDRFSAERPKGSFSTLEIQRTEQGDSAMYLCASSNVGSTDTQYFGPGTRLTVL.

This clonotype was found a few times. Here the CDR3 reads CSASSLTGGPGTDTQYF. In DNA form, the CDR3 reads TGCAGTGCTAGTTCTCTTACGGGAGGGCCGGGCACAGATACGCAGTATTTT. The chain links TRBV20-1 to TRBJ2-3, with 8 bases identical to TRBD2. V dropped 3 bases and J dropped 1; count of bases not matched to a gene: 12. The CDR3 is 17 amino acids. Germline V lookup: CDR1 DFQATT, CDR2 SNEGSKA (reference sequence).

The V and J genes are TRBV12-3 or TRBV12-4 and TRBJ1-1, with TRBD1 as a possible D gene (5 bases). The CDR3 runs to 13 residues. The ends were cut back, 5 bases at V and 9 bases at J, with 16 bases in the middle. The CDR3 DNA is TGTGCCAGCAGTCCCCGGGACTCGGACCAAGCTTTCTTT. Protein sequence: CASSPRDSDQAFF.

This clonotype came up a few times. The V call is TRBV21-1, the J call TRBJ2-7; the table assigns TRBD1, which was not confirmed against the DNA. TRBV21-1 corresponds to a pseudogene. The CDR3 runs 20 residues. CDR3 bases: TGTGCCAGCAGCAAAGGGGTCCTAGGGGGGGAACTTTTACCCTGGTACGAGCAGTACTTC. It encodes CASSKGVLGGELLPWYEQYF.

This clonotype has just a few counts. V usage is TRBV7-2 and J usage is TRBJ2-1; D possibly corresponds to TRBD2 (6 bases). Germline V CDR1 and CDR2: SGHTA, FQGNSA. V was clipped by 3 bases and J by 7 bases, with 16 bases between them. CDR3 length equals 15 residues. The CDR3 nucleotides are TGTGCCAGCAGCTTGGGAGGTCGGCGGTTGAATGAGCAGTTCTTC. Protein product: CASSLGGRRLNEQFF.

This sequence joins TRBV7-6 and TRBJ2-2, with 7 bases matching TRBD1. CDR1 SGHVS and CDR2 FNYEAQ come from the germline V gene. With V trimmed by 7 bases and J by 4 bases, 18 bases remained unmatched. The CDR3 sequence is 18 residues long. The CDR3 is CASTYLASPGQRTGELFF. CDR3 coding DNA: TGTGCCAGCACCTACCTAGCCTCTCCGGGACAGCGCACCGGGGAGCTGTTTTTT.

This clonotype occurred a few times. The V call is TRBV5-5, the J call TRBJ1-2; unclear D gene. CDR3 length: 15 amino acids. V was cut by 7 bases and J by 0 bases, with 16 bases left in between. CDR1 and CDR2 (germline): SGHKS, YYEKEE (reference sequence). Here the CDR3 reads CASLRQAQPNYGYTF. CDR3 in DNA: TGTGCCAGCCTTCGCCAAGCCCAACCTAACTATGGCTACACCTTC.

This clonotype was counted ten times or more. The V call is TRBV24-1, the J call TRBJ2-2, with 7 bases lining up with TRBD2. V dropped 7 bases and J dropped 4; count of bases not matched to a gene: 2. CDR3 length: 13 residues. Germline assignment: CDR1 KGHDR and CDR2 SFDVKD. CDR3 amino acids: CATRGGGTGELFF. The CDR3 DNA follows: TGTGCCACCAGGGGGGGGGGCACCGGGGAGCTGTTTTTT.

At least ten counts were recorded for this clonotype. V and J are TRBV11-3 and TRBJ2-1; D is possibly TRBD2 (5 bases). Trimming took off 4 bases at V and 10 bases at J, with 11 bases between the two ends. CDR1 and CDR2 (germline): SGHNT, YENEEA. The CDR3 runs to 12 residues. In DNA form, the CDR3 reads TGTGCCAGCAGCTGGGGTTCGGGAGAGCAGTTCTTC. Translated: CASSWGSGEQFF. The full variable domain, with the rest looked up from reference TRBV11-3 and TRBJ2-1, is EAGVVQSPRYKIIEKKQPVAFWCNPISGHNTLYWYLQNLGQGPELLIRYENEEAVDDSQLPKDRFSAERLKGVDSTLKIQPAELGDSAVYLCASSWGSGEQFFGPGTRLTVL.

The chain joins TRBV4-3 to TRBJ2-1, with D possibly being TRBD2 (6 bases). Germline assignment: CDR1 LGHNA and CDR2 YSLEER. Trimming took off 2 bases at V and 7 bases at J, with 9 bases between the two ends. This CDR3 spans 13 amino acids. The DNA for the CDR3 is TGCGCCAGCAGCCAAAGTCTAGCGAATGAGCAGTTCTTC. Translation gives CASSQSLANEQFF.

This clonotype was counted only a few times. The chain has TRBV5-1 and TRBJ2-6; D is perhaps TRBD1 (7 bases). Germline CDR1 is SGHRS and CDR2 is YFSETQ. CDR3 length: 17 residues. The V and J ends lost 0 bases and 0 bases respectively, with 10 bases between them. CDR3 protein: CASSLGGTDSGANVLTF. The CDR3, as DNA: TGCGCCAGCAGCTTGGGCGGGACAGACTCTGGGGCCAACGTCCTGACTTTC.